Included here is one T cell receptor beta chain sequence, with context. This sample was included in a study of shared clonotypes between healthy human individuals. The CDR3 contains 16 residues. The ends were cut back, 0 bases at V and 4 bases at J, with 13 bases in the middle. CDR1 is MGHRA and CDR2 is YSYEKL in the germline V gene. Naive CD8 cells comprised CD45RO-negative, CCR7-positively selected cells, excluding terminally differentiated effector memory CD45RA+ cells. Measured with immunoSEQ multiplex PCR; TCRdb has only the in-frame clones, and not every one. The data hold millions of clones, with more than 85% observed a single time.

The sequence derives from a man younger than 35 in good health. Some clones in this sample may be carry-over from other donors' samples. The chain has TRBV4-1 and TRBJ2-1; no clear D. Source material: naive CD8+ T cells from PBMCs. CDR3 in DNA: TGCGCCAGCAGCCAAGATTCCGGGCCCCCATACAATGAGCAGTTCTTC. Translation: CASSQDSGPPYNEQFF.